The clone carrying this T cell receptor (beta chain) was detected many times. Its matching antigen is unknown. This sample was included in a study of T cells in Graves' hyperthyroidism and ophthalmopathy. Study overall: Peripheral blood samples were taken at initial diagnosis, prior to any treatment. Findings and limits, study-wide: From stable hyperthyroidism, ophthalmopathy was set apart by a 13 V-J model.

V lost 5 bases and J lost 5; bases outside the gene matches: 12. In germline, CDR1 is SGHRS, CDR2 YFSETQ. This CDR3 is 16 amino acids long. Stable hyperthyroidism: no ophthalmopathy progression over 18 months of follow-up. Regions amplified from RNA transcripts were the TCR beta CDR3 regions. Initially, a first-round RT-PCR of the TCR CDR3 employed the HTBI primer set. Each CDR3 protein gets one entry after TCRdb re-called the multiplex PCR reads with MiXCR. The sample consists of a few hundred thousand distinct CDR3 sequences, roughly 15% of them appearing once. The receptor was derived from a woman aged 18-29 years with Graves' hyperthyroidism. The chain carries TRBV5-1 and TRBJ2-1, with 8 bases that match TRBD2. The specimen sequenced was blood. Written as DNA, the CDR3 is TGCGCCAGCAGGGAAACTTCTAGCGGGCAAGACAATGAGCAGTTCTTC. It translates to CASRETSSGQDNEQFF.